The TCR beta chain described here comes from a study of cytomegalovirus exposure and HLA in healthy donors. V trimming: 4 bases; J trimming: 6 bases; junction bases outside the gene matches: 2. The CDR3 length is 13 residues. Germline lookup yields CDR1 LGHNA and CDR2 YSLEER. This PCR relied on a set of 60 Vbeta primers and 13 Jbeta primers. Original processing notes: In a later analysis, 75 million to 95 million unique TCR beta chains included roughly 11 million shared by two or more donors. Only in-frame clones appear in the TCRdb table, and some are missing; sequencing was by immunoSEQ multiplex PCR. D and trimming come from the DNA, and the V and J calls and clone size come from that table. The table shows over 120,000 clones, with around 72% occurring only once.

This clonotype originated in a man between 18 and 35 years old in good health and CMV-seropositive. This chain uses TRBV4-3 with TRBJ2-1, with TRBD1 identical over 8 bases. Sequencing used PBMCs. The CDR3 reads CASSPRGLNEQFF. CDR3 DNA: TGCGCCAGCAGCCCCAGGGGGCTCAATGAGCAGTTCTTC.